The rows below give T cell receptor beta chains drawn from one sample of a study of T cell responses to AZD1222 COVID-19 vaccine. Profiling relied on immunoSEQ multiplex PCR, and the TCRdb table lists in-frame clones only, not all of them. The sample has under 90,000 clones, over 75% seen once. Sequenced material: peripheral blood, taken 28 days after the second AZD1222 dose. All receptors derive from an adult who received the AZD1222 COVID-19 vaccine. The CDR3 runs from the conserved cysteine through the conserved F or W. D genes are given only for firm matches. Some rows have no size entry. The others give once, few or many, or a class for an expanded clone.

abundance,v_gene,d_gene,j_gene,CDR3nt,CDR3aa
once,TRBV3-1/TRBV3-2,-,TRBJ2-1,TGTGCCAGCAGCCAAACGAAAACTAGCTACAGGAGCGGTGAGCAGTTCTTC,CASSQTKTSYRSGEQFF
-,TRBV13,-,TRBJ1-2,TGTGCCAGCAGACGGGCCGGAAGGAACTATGGCTACACCTTC,CASRRAGRNYGYTF
-,TRBV18,TRBD1,TRBJ1-2,TGTGCCAGCTCACCCTTAGGACAGGACTATGGCTACACCTTC,CASSPLGQDYGYTF
-,TRBV30,TRBD2,TRBJ2-3,TGTGCCTGGAGTGGGGGAGGGACTGGGGATACGCAGTATTTT,CAWSGGGTGDTQYF
-,TRBV28,-,TRBJ2-7,TGTGCCAGCAGTTTGTCTACAACCTATTTCGAGCAGTACTTC,CASSLSTTYFEQYF
-,TRBV19,-,TRBJ1-4,TGTGCCAGTAGCTCTAGGGGGGACAAACTGTTTTTT,CASSSRGDKLFF
once,TRBV27,TRBD1,TRBJ2-7,TGTGCCAGCAGTTTAACGGGACAGGGACTCCACGAGCAGTACTTC,CASSLTGQGLHEQYF
-,TRBV28,TRBD1,TRBJ1-3,TGTGCCAGCAGTCATAGGACAGGGCCTGGAAACACCATATATTTT,CASSHRTGPGNTIYF
-,TRBV19,-,TRBJ1-5,TGTGCCAGTAGTATGGGGCAGATTTATAGCAATCAGCCCCAGCATTTT,CASSMGQIYSNQPQHF
-,TRBV7-3,TRBD1,TRBJ2-5,TGTGCCAGCAGCCCAATAGGGGGCCGAGAGACCCAGTACTTC,CASSPIGGRETQYF
-,TRBV6-6,-,TRBJ2-3,TGTGCCAGCAGTTATGGCGGCACAGATACGCAGTATTTT,CASSYGGTDTQYF
few,TRBV3-1/TRBV3-2,-,TRBJ2-3,TGTGCCAGCAGCCAAGGAACTCCCCACTCAGCGTTTCAAGATACGCAGTATTTT,CASSQGTPHSAFQDTQYF
-,TRBV29-1,-,TRBJ1-1,TGCAGCGCCGTCCACAGTTACACTGAAGCTTTCTTT,CSAVHSYTEAFF
few,TRBV6-1,-,TRBJ1-1,TGTGCCAGCAGTGAAGCGCCGGGGTCGGGAACTGAAGCTTTCTTT,CASSEAPGSGTEAFF
-,TRBV6-1,TRBD2,TRBJ2-3,TGTGCCAGCAGTGACGAAGCGGGGGGGATTTCAGATACGCAGTATTTT,CASSDEAGGISDTQYF
-,TRBV7-9,-,TRBJ2-1,TGTGCCAGCAGCCCGAACGTCCGCGAGCAGTTCTTC,CASSPNVREQFF
-,TRBV3-1/TRBV3-2,-,TRBJ1-6,TGTGCCAGCAGTCGGGATTGGGATTCACCCCTCCACTTT,CASSRDWDSPLHF
-,TRBV2,-,TRBJ2-7,TGTGCCAGCAGTGAACGTTTTGACTTTAGGGAGGAGCAGTACTTC,CASSERFDFREEQYF
-,TRBV9,-,TRBJ1-1,TGTGCCAGCAGCGTAGGCCGAAGCGGTACTTACACTGAAGCTTTCTTT,CASSVGRSGTYTEAFF
-,TRBV18,-,TRBJ2-3,TGTGCCAGCTCACCGTTTTTAAAAGGCACAGATACGCAGTATTTT,CASSPFLKGTDTQYF
-,TRBV20-1,-,TRBJ1-5,TGCAGTGCTAGTCGATTTGTGGTTCTTAGCAATCAGCCCCAGCATTTT,CSASRFVVLSNQPQHF
few,TRBV25-1,-,TRBJ1-2,TGTGCCAGCAGTGACCGACCGGGGGACGGCTATGGCTACACCTTC,CASSDRPGDGYGYTF
-,TRBV11-2,TRBD1,TRBJ1-1,TGTGCCAGCAGCTTTGGACAGGGGATAATGAACACTGAAGCTTTCTTT,CASSFGQGIMNTEAFF
-,TRBV9,-,TRBJ2-1,TGTGCCAGCAGCATCTCAGGGGACTCCTACAATGAGCAGTTCTTC,CASSISGDSYNEQFF
-,TRBV19,TRBD1,TRBJ2-3,TGTGCCAGTAGTATTTCGGGACAGGTTGATACGCAGTATTTT,CASSISGQVDTQYF
-,TRBV18,-,TRBJ2-7,TGTGCCAGCTCACCGGGGGACGGGCACCAGTACTTC,CASSPGDGHQYF
-,TRBV28,-,TRBJ1-5,TGTGCCAGCAGAATCGGACAGAATAGGCCCCAGCATTTT,CASRIGQNRPQHF
-,TRBV19,TRBD1,TRBJ1-5,TGTGCCAGTAGCAATAACCCGGGACAGGGGGGGCGGCCCCAGCATTTT,CASSNNPGQGGRPQHF
-,TRBV19,-,TRBJ1-1,TGTGCCAGTAGTATTGGCCCAAACACTGAAGCTTTCTTT,CASSIGPNTEAFF
-,TRBV15,-,TRBJ2-7,TGTGCCACCAGCAGAGATCCCCCAATATCGCAGTACTTC,CATSRDPPISQYF
-,TRBV3-1/TRBV3-2,-,TRBJ2-7,TGTGCCAGCAGCCAAGGGGCGGCCTACGAGCAGTACTTC,CASSQGAAYEQYF
-,TRBV29-1,-,TRBJ2-5,TGCAGCGCAGGGCGGCAAGAGACCCAGTACTTC,CSAGRQETQYF
-,TRBV5-4,-,TRBJ2-7,TGTGCCAGCAGCTTGGGGGCCGGGTTCGACGAGCAGTACTTC,CASSLGAGFDEQYF
-,TRBV27,-,TRBJ2-3,TGTGCCAGCAGTTTTTCTATTCTTGCGGGGAGCACAGATACGCAGTATTTT,CASSFSILAGSTDTQYF
-,TRBV7-9,-,TRBJ1-1,TGTGCCAGCAGCTCCCTGGCCCAGAACACTGAAGCTTTCTTT,CASSSLAQNTEAFF